This entry lists 4 T cell receptor beta chains sequenced from one sample in a study of blood T cells in healthy people across ages. For the second PCR, which ran for about 6 to 12 cycles, a sample-barcoded 5' primer and a J-beta primer mix were used. TCRdb ran MiXCR on the 5' RACE reads and lists one entry per CDR3 protein. Altogether around 1,000,000 distinct CDR3 sequences are present, 20% to 25% being singletons, with the ten largest covering approximately 0.79%. The data also belong to a second study, concerning T cells of mothers and their children.

Sequencing was carried out using blood. The receptor set was obtained from a girl aged 2-10 years in good health.

This clonotype was recorded only once. The chain combines TRBV5-1 with TRBJ2-1; tentatively, D is TRBD2 (6 bases). Per germline, CDR1 SGHRS and CDR2 YFSETQ. V was trimmed by 2 bases and J by 8 bases, leaving 14 bases between them. The CDR3 covers 14 residues. The CDR3 region is CASSFLGTGDEQFF. CDR3 DNA sequence: TGCGCCAGCAGCTTCCTCGGTACGGGGGATGAGCAGTTCTTC.

The chain links TRBV30 to TRBJ1-5; no clear D. Trimming stripped 3 bases from V and 0 bases from J, with 12 bases between. Germline loops: CDR1 GTSNPN, CDR2 SVGIG (reference sequence). The CDR3 consists of 15 residues. DNA of the CDR3: TGTGCCTGGAGGAGCCCTGGAGCTAGCAATCAGCCCCAGCATTTT. Translating it yields CAWRSPGASNQPQHF.

This clonotype appeared a few times. The junction shows a germline mismatch at one end, possibly a read error. This sequence joins TRBV25-1 and TRBJ1-2; TRBD1 is a possible D gene (5 bases). The CDR3 sequence is 15 residues long. CDR1 and CDR2 from the germline V gene are MGHDK and SYGVNS. CDR3 loop: CAGRAVGGINYGYTF. CDR3 sequence (DNA): TGTGCCGGCAGGGCGGTGGGGGGAATTAACTATGGCTACACCTTC.

The gene calls are TRBV29-1 and TRBJ2-7; D is possibly TRBD1 (6 bases). The germline gives CDR1 SQVTM, CDR2 ANQGSEA. This CDR3 has 12 residues. V dropped 1 base and J dropped 5 bases, with 9 bases sitting between them. Written as DNA, the CDR3 is TGCAGCGTTGAAGCAAACAGGGACGAGCAGTACTTC. Protein sequence: CSVEANRDEQYF.